A single sample is the source of the 13 T cell receptor beta chains below, sequenced in a study of graft-versus-host responses after intestinal transplantation. Each mixed lymphocyte reaction held 200,000 CFSE-labeled responders and 200,000 irradiated violet-dye-labeled stimulators. Sequenced by immunoSEQ multiplex PCR; TCRdb stores in-frame clones only, minus some. The sample includes approximately 7,000 clones, around a third of them seen just once. The sample in question was alloreactive CD8+ T cells from a mixed lymphocyte reaction culture, obtained before transplantation. Subset here: CFSE-low proliferating T cells sorted from approximately 6-day pre-transplant mixed lymphocyte reaction (GvH or HvG direction). These receptors were collected from a human patient who was an organ donor for intestinal transplantation.

This clone has a handful of counts. The chain carries TRBV9 and TRBJ1-1; D is unresolved. There are 14 residues in the CDR3. The V end lost 5 bases, the J end lost 0 bases, and 11 bases lay between the germline ends. From germline, CDR1 is SGDLS and CDR2 YYNGEE. CDR3 coding DNA: TGTGCCAGCAGAGCTACTAAGTTGAACACTGAAGCTTTCTTT. Protein product: CASRATKLNTEAFF.

The CDR3 protein is CASSLGLAGFTDTQYF. The CDR3 DNA is TGTGCCAGCAGCTTGGGCCTAGCGGGGTTCACAGATACGCAGTATTTT. V and J are TRBV5-6 and TRBJ2-3; TRBD2 agrees at 9 bases. Unmatched junction bases numbered 4, after V lost 0 bases and J lost 2 bases. Germline CDR1 and CDR2: SGHDT and YYEEEE. The CDR3 sequence is 16 residues long.

The table lists this clone with a few counts. The V call is TRBV6-9, the J call TRBJ2-5; D is possibly TRBD1 (5 bases). V was trimmed by 10 bases and J by 4 bases, leaving 13 bases between them. Germline CDR1 reads MNHGY; CDR2 reads SVAAGI. The CDR3 spans 12 residues. DNA of the CDR3: TGTGCCAAAGGGGCCGGTGGAGAGACCCAGTACTTC. Translation: CAKGAGGETQYF.

The chain joins TRBV7-9 to TRBJ2-5; D not certain. The DNA end lines up better with TRBJ2-7; the J call may be wrong. Per the germline V gene, CDR1 is SEHNR and CDR2 is FQNEAQ (reference sequence). This CDR3 comprises 16 residues. The CDR3 is CASSLSEDLGFYEQYF. In DNA form, the CDR3 reads TGTGCCAGCAGCTTATCTGAGGATCTTGGGTTCTACGAGCAGTACTTC.

This clone has just a few counts. This chain uses TRBV6-1 with TRBJ1-2; TRBD1 is a possible D gene (5 bases). Trimming stripped 2 bases from V and 8 bases from J, with 18 bases between. CDR1 and CDR2 from the germline V gene are MNHNS and SASEGT. The CDR3 runs 15 residues. CDR3 residues: CASSELPGTGKGYTF. CDR3 coding DNA: TGTGCCAGCAGTGAACTTCCCGGGACTGGGAAAGGCTACACCTTC.

This clone was counted a few times. The V and J genes are TRBV6-5 and TRBJ2-7; TRBD1 agrees at 10 bases. Losses at the gene ends were 2 bases for V and 2 bases for J; bases not matched to a gene: 3. This CDR3 contains 15 residues. The V gene's germline CDR1 is MNHEY and CDR2 SVGAGI. CDR3 coding DNA: TGTGCCAGCAGTTACGAAGGGACAGGGGCCTACGAGCAGTACTTC. It translates to CASSYEGTGAYEQYF.

This clone was picked up a small number of times. This chain uses TRBV11-1 with TRBJ2-5; a possible D gene is TRBD1 (6 bases). The CDR3 extends over 15 amino acids. Germline V gives CDR1 SGHAT, CDR2 FQDESV (reference sequence). Trimming took 1 base from V and 2 from J, leaving 11 bases between them. The CDR3 loop is CASSLVRTEQETQYF. CDR3 in DNA: TGTGCCAGCAGCTTAGTTAGGACAGAACAAGAGACCCAGTACTTC.

This chain joins TRBV7-2 and TRBJ1-1, with 7 bases identical to TRBD1. The junction had 17 bases not matched to a gene; V was cut back by 10 bases and J by 0 bases. Germline V lookup: CDR1 SGHTA, CDR2 FQGNSA. The CDR3 consists of 17 residues. Here the CDR3 DNA reads TGTGCCACCGTACCCTGGGACAGCAGACTAGTGAACACTGAAGCTTTCTTT. Protein product: CATVPWDSRLVNTEAFF.

This clone turned up a few times. The chain links TRBV5-1 to TRBJ2-1; no definite D call. V lost 5 bases to trimming and J lost 7 bases, with 13 bases between them. The CDR3 totals 13 residues. Germline V gene sequence: CDR1 SGHRS, CDR2 YFSETQ. CDR3 nucleotide sequence: TGCGCCAGCAGTCGGCCCCGGCGGAATGAGCAGTTCTTC. This gives the protein CASSRPRRNEQFF.

By share, this clone counts as medium-sized. This chain links TRBV7-8 with TRBJ2-7; the match to TRBD2 covers 8 bases. CDR3 length: 15 amino acids. Germline-derived CDR1 and CDR2 are SGHVS and FQNEAQ. Trimming cost V 3 bases and J 2 bases; bases outside gene matches: 6. The CDR3 protein is CASSFKLAEAYEQYF. For the CDR3, the DNA is TGTGCCAGCAGCTTTAAACTAGCGGAGGCCTACGAGCAGTACTTC. The full variable domain, its missing parts supplied by reference TRBV7-8 and TRBJ2-7, is GAGVSQSPRYKVAKRGQDVALRCDPISGHVSLFWYQQALGQGPEFLTYFQNEAQLDKSGLPSDRFFAERPEGSVSTLKIQRTQQEDSAVYLCASSFKLAEAYEQYFGPGTRLTVT.

This clone has more than one count but fewer than ten. The gene calls are TRBV4-3 and TRBJ2-3; D uncertain. This CDR3 comprises 13 residues. Germline V gene lookup returns CDR1 LGHNA and CDR2 YSLEER. Trimming removed 1 base at V and 5 bases at J, with 7 bases between. The chain's CDR3 is CASSQVRLDTQYF. CDR3 nucleotides: TGCGCCAGCAGCCAAGTCAGGTTAGATACGCAGTATTTT.

The chain couples TRBV4-3 to TRBJ2-7; perhaps D is TRBD1 or TRBD2 (6 bases each). This CDR3 is 14 amino acids long. V lost 4 bases, J lost 5 bases, and 15 bases lay in between. Germline V lookup: CDR1 LGHNA, CDR2 YSLEER. Here the CDR3 DNA reads TGCGCCAGCAGCCCGTCCGGGGGCCGGGACGAGCAGTACTTC. Encoded protein: CASSPSGGRDEQYF.

J is TRBJ2-3 and V is TRBV7-6; D could derive from TRBD1 or TRBD2 (5 bases each). The CDR3 loop spans 15 amino acids. The V gene's germline CDR1 is SGHVS and CDR2 FNYEAQ. Trimming shortened V by 5 bases and J by 3 bases, and 15 bases separated the two germline ends. For the CDR3, the DNA is TGTGCCAGCAGCGATCCGGGACGCTTAACAGATACGCAGTATTTT. It codes for CASSDPGRLTDTQYF.